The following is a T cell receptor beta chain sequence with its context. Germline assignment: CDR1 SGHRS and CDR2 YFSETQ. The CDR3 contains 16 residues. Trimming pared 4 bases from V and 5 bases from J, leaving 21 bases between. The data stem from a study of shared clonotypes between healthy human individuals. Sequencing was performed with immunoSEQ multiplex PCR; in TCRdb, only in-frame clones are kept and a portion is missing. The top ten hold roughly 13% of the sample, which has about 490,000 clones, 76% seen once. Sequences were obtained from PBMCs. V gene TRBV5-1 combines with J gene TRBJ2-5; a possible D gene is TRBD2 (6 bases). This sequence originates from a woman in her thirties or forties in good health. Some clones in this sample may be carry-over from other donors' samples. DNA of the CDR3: TGCGCCAGCAGCACCATAGGGGAGGTTTTTTATGAGACCCAGTACTTC. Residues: CASSTIGEVFYETQYF.